The 30 T cell receptor beta chains reported below all come from one sample, sequenced in a study of OX40 agonist ivuxolimab in advanced cancers. Here immunoSEQ multiplex PCR was the method, and the copy in TCRdb shows in-frame clones only, minus some. The table includes over 85,000 clones, roughly nine tenths detected once. Source: CD4+ or CD8+ T cells sorted from blood, taken in a trial of the OX40 agonist ivuxolimab. The receptors derive from an adult with an advanced solid tumor such as melanoma, head and neck, liver or kidney cancer.

This clone has only one observation. The V gene is TRBV5-6, the J gene TRBJ2-7; no reliable D call. Germline V gene data show CDR1 as SGHDT and CDR2 as YYEEEE. V lost 3 bases, J lost 3 bases, and 7 bases lay in between. The CDR3 is 12 residues long. The DNA for the CDR3 is TGTGCCAGCAGCTCCGATTTCTACGAGCAGTACTTC. Its translation: CASSSDFYEQYF.

The J gene is TRBJ1-2, the V gene TRBV7-9; 7 bases fit TRBD1. J lost 4 bases, V lost 0 bases, and 5 bases had no gene match. CDR3 length: 15 amino acids. CDR1 and CDR2 (germline): SEHNR, FQNEAQ (reference sequence). For the CDR3, the DNA is TGTGCCAGCAGCTTAGCGCAGGCAGGGGGCTATGGCTACACCTTC. Protein product: CASSLAQAGGYGYTF.

V and J are TRBV6-5 and TRBJ1-5; 8 positions match TRBD1. The trim removed 5 bases at V and 3 bases at J, leaving 6 bases unmatched. The CDR3 is made up of 15 amino acids. From germline, CDR1 is MNHEY and CDR2 SVGAGI. In nucleotides, the CDR3 is TGTGCCAGCAGTAGAACAGGGGGGGACAATCAGCCCCAGCATTTT. It yields the protein CASSRTGGDNQPQHF.

The V call is TRBV27, the J call TRBJ1-1, with D perhaps TRBD1 (5 bases). The ends were cut back, 5 bases at V and 8 bases at J, with 9 bases in the middle. The germline gives CDR1 MNHEY, CDR2 SMNVEV (reference sequence). The CDR3 covers 11 residues. The CDR3 bases are TGTGCCAGCAGTGAGGGGCGCGAAGCTTTCTTT. Protein product: CASSEGREAFF.

J is TRBJ1-1 and V is TRBV6-5; tentatively, D is TRBD1 (6 bases). The CDR3 loop spans 15 amino acids. CDR1 MNHEY and CDR2 SVGAGI come from the germline V gene. V was trimmed by 2 bases and J by 1 base, leaving 11 bases between them. CDR3 in amino acids: CASSYGWGQNTEAFF. The CDR3 DNA sequence: TGTGCCAGCAGTTACGGGTGGGGACAGAACACTGAAGCTTTCTTT.

J is TRBJ2-1 and V is TRBV6-5; 7 bases line up with TRBD2. The J segment lost 4 bases and the V segment lost 6 bases, leaving 9 bases of the junction unmatched. Per the germline V gene, CDR1 is MNHEY and CDR2 is SVGAGI. This CDR3 contains 15 residues. In DNA, the CDR3 is TGTGCCAGCAGCCTGACTAGCCCTGAATACAATGAGCAGTTCTTC. Translated: CASSLTSPEYNEQFF.

The chain uses TRBV15 and TRBJ2-1; 10 bases align to TRBD2. J gave up 7 bases and V 0 bases, and 12 bases lay outside the gene matches. The CDR3 runs to 18 residues. CDR1 and CDR2 (germline): LNHNV, YYDKDF (reference sequence). The CDR3 loop is CATSREGFTSGERNEQFF. The CDR3 DNA follows: TGTGCCACCAGCAGAGAAGGGTTTACTAGCGGGGAGAGGAATGAGCAGTTCTTC.

The CDR3 sequence is CASSQGQGGTGELFF. For the CDR3, the DNA is TGTGCCAGCAGCCAGGGACAGGGAGGCACCGGGGAGCTGTTTTTT. V usage is TRBV7-2 and J usage is TRBJ2-2; TRBD1 matches 9 bases. Per germline, CDR1 SGHTA and CDR2 FQGNSA. With V trimmed by 5 bases and J by 4 bases, 5 bases remained unmatched. The CDR3 spans 15 residues.

V is TRBV2 and J is TRBJ2-7, with D hard to call. V shed 8 bases and J shed 3 bases, with 11 bases lying between them. The length of the CDR3 is 12 residues. The germline V gene has CDR1 SNHLY and CDR2 FYNNEI. As DNA, the CDR3 is TGTGCCAGCGTCGCCCAGTACTACGAGCAGTACTTC. Encoded protein: CASVAQYYEQYF.

The J gene is TRBJ1-1, the V gene TRBV6-5; D gene uncertain. The germline V and J ends were trimmed by 4 bases and 3 bases, with 15 bases remaining between them. Germline CDR1 is MNHEY and CDR2 is SVGAGI. This CDR3 contains 15 residues. This chain's CDR3 is CASSSDINRYTEAFF. CDR3 DNA sequence: TGTGCCAGCAGTTCCGACATAAACAGATACACTGAAGCTTTCTTT.

CDR3 in DNA: TGCGCCAGCAGCTTGACAGTGAGCGCCTACAATGAGCAGTTCTTC. It codes for CASSLTVSAYNEQFF. This chain joins TRBV5-1 and TRBJ2-1; no clear D gene. Germline assignment: CDR1 SGHRS and CDR2 YFSETQ. The length of the CDR3 is 15 residues. With 1 base removed from V and 2 bases from J, the gap between germline ends came to 10 bases.

This rearrangement joins TRBV5-1 to TRBJ2-5; D gene unclear. The closer fit of TRBJ2-7 to the DNA end suggests the J call may be wrong. The CDR3 is 11 amino acids. Germline V gene sequence: CDR1 SGHRS, CDR2 YFSETQ. CDR3 sequence (DNA): TGCGCCAGCAGCTTGGATAACGAGCAGTACTTC. This translates into CASSLDNEQYF.

The chain joins TRBV9 to TRBJ1-5; D may be TRBD1 (5 bases). Germline assignment: CDR1 SGDLS and CDR2 YYNGEE. Trimming removed 2 bases at V and 4 bases at J, with 13 bases between. The CDR3 contains 15 residues. Here the CDR3 reads CASSVSGQRNQPQHF. DNA for the CDR3: TGTGCCAGCAGCGTTTCAGGGCAACGGAATCAGCCCCAGCATTTT.

The chain recombines TRBV6-5 with TRBJ1-3; D gene ambiguous. Trimming removed 6 bases from V and 7 bases from J, with 10 bases in between. CDR3 length: 12 residues. Germline V gives CDR1 MNHEY, CDR2 SVGAGI. As DNA, the CDR3 is TGTGCCAGCAGGGGTAGCTGGAACACCATATATTTT. Encoded protein: CASRGSWNTIYF.

The chain is built from TRBV7-3 and TRBJ2-1; 7 nucleotides align to TRBD2. The germline V gene has CDR1 SGHTA and CDR2 FQGTGA. Unmatched junction bases numbered 9, after V lost 5 bases and J lost 8 bases. The CDR3 consists of 14 residues. The CDR3 loop is CASSPGRPTDEQFF. CDR3 DNA sequence: TGTGCCAGCAGCCCCGGGAGGCCTACAGATGAGCAGTTCTTC. The full variable domain, completed using reference TRBV7-3 and TRBJ2-1, is GAGVSQTPSNKVTEKGKYVELRCDPISGHTALYWYRQSLGQGPEFLIYFQGTGAADDSGLPNDRFFAVRPEGSVSTLKIQRTERGDSAVYLCASSPGRPTDEQFFGPGTRLTVL.

The chain recombines TRBV9 with TRBJ1-4, with 8 bases identical to TRBD1. V shed 4 bases and J 8 bases; nucleotides not matched to a gene: 4. This CDR3 has 13 residues. In germline, CDR1 is SGDLS, CDR2 YYNGEE. The DNA of the CDR3 is TGTGCCAGCAGCAACAGACAGGGGGAAAAACTGTTTTTT. This encodes CASSNRQGEKLFF.

This chain joins TRBV7-9 and TRBJ2-7, with D possibly TRBD1 on 5 matching bases. Trimming removed 1 base from V and 2 bases from J, with 9 bases in between. The CDR3 is 14 residues long. CDR1 is SEHNR and CDR2 is FQNEAQ in the germline V gene (reference sequence). The CDR3 spells CASSLDRQTYEQYF. DNA of the CDR3: TGTGCCAGCAGCTTAGATAGACAGACCTACGAGCAGTACTTC.

This chain connects TRBV5-8 to TRBJ1-5; D is unclear. Trimming removed 0 bases at V and 11 bases at J, with 15 bases between. The germline CDR1 and CDR2 sequences are SGHTS and YDEGEE. The CDR3 length is 14 residues. CDR3 sequence reads: CASSLVRGPHAQHF. The CDR3 nucleotides are TGTGCCAGCAGCTTGGTACGGGGTCCTCATGCCCAGCATTTT.

This chain joins TRBV4-2 and TRBJ2-3; no clear D. CDR1 is LGHNA and CDR2 is YNFKEQ in the germline V gene. Trimming pared 4 bases from V and 4 bases from J, leaving 9 bases between. This CDR3 has 13 amino acids. The CDR3 sequence: CASSPWGSDTQYF. In DNA form, the CDR3 reads TGTGCCAGCAGCCCGTGGGGTTCAGATACGCAGTATTTT.

The CDR3 nucleotides are TGTGCCAGTAGCACGGACACGGGGCTCGAGCAGTACTTC. As protein: CASSTDTGLEQYF. The chain employs TRBV19 and TRBJ2-7; the D call may be TRBD1 or TRBD2 (5 bases each). This CDR3 is built from 13 residues. CDR1 is LNHDA and CDR2 is SQIVND in the germline V gene (reference sequence). With 6 bases removed from V and 6 bases from J, the gap between germline ends came to 15 bases.

This chain joins TRBV27 and TRBJ1-2; TRBD1 agrees at 11 bases. J was trimmed by 7 bases and V by 5 bases; bases with no gene match: 6. The CDR3 contains 14 residues. The germline gives CDR1 MNHEY, CDR2 SMNVEV (reference sequence). This chain's CDR3 is CASSVGQGDGGYTF. Here the CDR3 DNA reads TGTGCCAGCAGTGTGGGACAGGGGGACGGTGGCTACACCTTC.

The genes are TRBV7-9 and TRBJ2-7; maybe TRBD1 (6 bases). The germline V and J ends were trimmed by 0 bases and 0 bases, with 12 bases remaining between them. The CDR3 contains 16 residues. Germline-derived CDR1 and CDR2 are SEHNR and FQNEAQ (reference sequence). CDR3 loop: CASSLAQGQASYEQYF. The CDR3 coding sequence is TGTGCCAGCAGCTTAGCGCAGGGGCAGGCCTCCTACGAGCAGTACTTC.

V is TRBV19 and J is TRBJ2-3; 9 bases agree with TRBD2. The length of the CDR3 is 14 residues. V was clipped by 7 bases and J by 2 bases; unmatched bases: 4. Germline V gives CDR1 LNHDA, CDR2 SQIVND (reference sequence). CDR3: CASKEREVTDTQYF. CDR3 coding DNA: TGTGCCAGTAAGGAGCGGGAGGTCACAGATACGCAGTATTTT.

This clone was seen just once. The chain is built from TRBV30 and TRBJ2-5; 10 positions agree with TRBD2. Germline CDR1 reads GTSNPN; CDR2 reads SVGIG (reference sequence). Losses at the gene ends were 3 bases for V and 1 base for J; bases not matched to a gene: 2. The CDR3 has 14 amino acids. The CDR3 DNA reads TGTGCCTGGAGCTTAGCGGGGGGCCAAGAGACCCAGTACTTC. Translation: CAWSLAGGQETQYF. Full variable domain (remainder filled in from reference TRBV30 and TRBJ2-5): SQTIHQWPATLVQPVGSPLSLECTVEGTSNPNLYWYRQAAGRGLQLLFYSVGIGQISSEVPQNLSASRPQDRQFILSSKKLLLSDSGFYLCAWSLAGGQETQYFGPGTRLLVL.

The genes are TRBV6-1 and TRBJ2-7, with 8 bases aligning to TRBD1. Germline CDR1 MNHNS, CDR2 SASEGT. CDR3 length equals 15 residues. The ends lost 7 bases at V and 2 bases at J; junction bases unmatched: 10. The CDR3 DNA is TGTGCCAGCACCCGGGGACAGGTTCCTACCTACGAGCAGTACTTC. As protein: CASTRGQVPTYEQYF.

V and J are TRBV5-1 and TRBJ2-2; 8 nucleotides line up with TRBD1. Trimming took 4 bases from V and 0 from J; bases not matched to a gene: 11. Germline CDR1 SGHRS, CDR2 YFSETQ. This CDR3 has 18 residues. The CDR3 bases are TGCGCCAGCAGCAAAGGACAGGGAGCTCGATCGAACACCGGGGAGCTGTTTTTT. It is translated as CASSKGQGARSNTGELFF. Combining the CDR3 with reference TRBV5-1 and TRBJ2-2 gives the whole variable domain KAGVTQTPRYLIKTRGQQVTLSCSPISGHRSVSWYQQTPGQGLQFLFEYFSETQRNKGNFPGRFSGRQFSNSRSEMNVSTLELGDSALYLCASSKGQGARSNTGELFFGEGSRLTVL.

The CDR3 bases are TGTGCCAGCAGCCTCCACTTGATTACCTACGAGCAGTACTTC. Translating it yields CASSLHLITYEQYF. The rearrangement uses TRBV2 and TRBJ2-7; no firm D call. The germline gives CDR1 SNHLY, CDR2 FYNNEI. This CDR3 is 14 amino acids long. The germline V and J ends were trimmed by 6 bases and 2 bases, with 14 bases remaining between them.

The chain links TRBV10-3 to TRBJ1-1, with TRBD1 identical over 9 bases. Trimming cost V 10 bases and J 3 bases; bases outside gene matches: 9. Germline CDR1 and CDR2: ENHRY and SYGVKD. This CDR3 has 14 residues. CDR3 region: CATKSGTGYTEAFF. The CDR3 DNA reads TGTGCCACAAAATCGGGGACAGGGTACACTGAAGCTTTCTTT.

The rearrangement links TRBV7-9 to TRBJ2-7; possible D gene TRBD1, 5 bases. CDR3 length: 14 residues. With 3 bases removed from V and 1 base from J, the gap between germline ends came to 10 bases. Germline assignment: CDR1 SEHNR and CDR2 FQNEAQ (reference sequence). The CDR3, as DNA: TGTGCCAGCAGCTTTGGGGCCGTTTCCTACGAGCAGTACTTC. Its translation is CASSFGAVSYEQYF.

V and J are TRBV7-2 and TRBJ2-7; 11 nucleotides align to TRBD2. CDR1 is SGHTA, CDR2 FQGNSA, per germline. The CDR3 totals 16 residues. The V gene end was trimmed by 5 bases and the J gene end by 3 bases; junction bases not matched to a gene: 9. The CDR3 region has the DNA TGTGCCAGCAGCCCCTCGGGACTAGCGGACGTCTACGAGCAGTACTTC. Protein product: CASSPSGLADVYEQYF.